This T cell receptor (beta chain) derives from a study of shared clonotypes between healthy human individuals (dated by TCRdb to 2018 to 2021). For the wider study: The cohort comprised two women and a few men aged 18 to 49 years. For each donor, CD4 naive and CD4 memory were each run on three plates, CD8 naive on two plates, and CD8 memory on one plate. To estimate repertoire size and how much clonotype sharing occurs between individuals, the study deeply sequenced the blood TCR repertoires of roughly 5 healthy adults. To increase sequencing depth and limit assay-specific biases, different laboratories used diverse techniques to prepare libraries and sequence TCR repertoires. Per donor, leukapheresis produced somewhere between about 0.9 and 9.5 billion PBMCs.

Using the deep immunoSEQ assay, TCR CDR3 regions were amplified from genomic DNA by multiplex PCR. Extracted genomic DNA from each cell subset was spread evenly across all wells of several immunoSEQ 96-well plates, with each plate serving as a replicate. For sorted subsets, each replicate PCR was loaded with approximately 190 ng genomic DNA, equivalent to about 30,000 T cell genomes. Purified libraries were quantified with a Qubit 3.0 fluorometer, sized on a Bioanalyzer 2100, and re-quantified with the KAPA Library Quantification kit. Each immunoSEQ 96-well plate was sequenced on its own single-read 150-cycle Illumina NextSeq 550 flow cell. The source study handled its data this way. Because the immunoSEQ output held only junctional sequences and lacked quality scores, the filtering could not match the filtering applied to full-length reads. To assign V/J genes and CDR3, sequences were annotated using PyIR, a Python wrapper for IgBLAST v1.9, with IMGT germline references. Reads were removed for weak V/J assignments (E-value above 1e-6), missing CDR3, stop codons, out-of-frame junctions, or ambiguous translated residues. V3J clonotypes were defined as sequences sharing an identical inferred V gene, J gene, and CDR3 amino acid sequence. Percentage overlap between repertoires was computed as shared unique clonotypes divided by the size of the smaller repertoire. RTK rarefaction, the Chao1 estimator, and Recon v2.1 estimates of unobserved clonotypes were used to assess repertoire richness. OLGA was used to compute generation probabilities for all TCRbeta clonotypes that the gDNA method yielded from a handful of donors. Drawn from immuneACCESS, this table holds only the in-frame rearrangements with V and J called that TCRdb kept. Clones are partly lost; checked studies trace under half to an unresolved V gene and leave the rest unexplained. V and J calls and clone size are given by that table; D and trimming were obtained from the DNA. The sample table shows about 1.9 million clones, and around 93% are seen once. Around 1.7% of the sample comes from the top ten.

General findings and caveats noted by the study authors: Clonotypes shared by all four sorted-subset donors showed higher generation probabilities than non-shared clonotypes. The genetic and exposure-history diversity represented was limited by the small number of donors. Pairwise subsampling led to the expectation that sequencing depth would affect the degree of clonotype sharing among donors. Incomplete sequencing was indicated by rarefaction of sorted-subset datasets, despite the large sequencing depth. Estimated clonotype richness was generally larger for naive than for memory subsets. Sampling was restricted to blood, and TCR repertoires in tissues likely differ from the TCR repertoires found in blood. Sharing across a few donors was observed for around 5% of naive CD4, less than 4% of naive CD8, roughly 2.3% of memory CD4, and around 0.44% of memory CD8 clonotypes.

For the CD8 naive samples, CD45RO-negative cells were positively selected for CCR7, yielding a CD45RA+CCR7+ population from which TemRA cells were excluded. Donors were healthy HIV-negative adults with no recently reported acute infections or vaccinations. Only Caucasian adults living in Nashville, Tennessee, USA were represented among the donors. After blood collection by leukapheresis, PBMCs were isolated using Ficoll-Histopaque density gradient centrifugation and then cryopreserved in the vapor phase of liquid nitrogen. Analytical flow cytometry was used to check the purity and quantity of each magnetically sorted T cell population. Genomic DNA was isolated from each sorted fraction and quantified by UV absorbance on a Nanodrop 2000c. Concerning this clone itself: Its cognate antigen has yet to be identified. Nothing much larger sits one base from this clone, and base qualities are not available.

From the cysteine through the phenylalanine, the CDR3 covers 12 amino acids. The sequence is cut down to CDR3 DNA, 36 bases in frame from base 1. V is cut by 2 bases and J by 5 bases, and the space between the germline ends is 5 bases. According to the germline V gene (reference sequence), CDR1 reads LNHDA and CDR2 reads SQIVND. The sequence joins TRBV19 to TRBJ2-3; the D gene cannot be resolved reliably. The sample taken for sequencing was naive CD8+ T cells from PBMCs. The cell subset or site label on this specimen signifies: CD45RA+CCR7+. This clonotype was sampled from a man aged 18 to 29 in good health. Some clones in this sample may be carry-over from other donors' samples. The CDR3 sequence is CASSISRDTQYF. Read as DNA, the sequence is TGTGCCAGTAGTATATCACGAGATACGCAGTATTTT.